The T cell receptor beta chain described here comes from a study of T cells in Graves' hyperthyroidism and ophthalmopathy. In the study overall: Any treatment followed the collection of peripheral blood at initial diagnosis. Whole-study findings and limits: Progression to ophthalmopathy was predicted a median of roughly 6.5 months early. Among clonotypes expanded in thyroid above 0.001, most were also found in blood.

As to this clonotype: As yet, its antigen is unknown. A much larger clone lies one base from this, so it may be a read error.

Uncontrolled infection, other autoimmune disease, pregnancy or lactation excluded patients. The CDR3 is 14 residues long. CDR1 is SNHLY, CDR2 FYNNEI, per germline. TCR beta CDR3 regions were amplified from RNA transcripts. During a first-round RT-PCR of the TCR CDR3, the HTBI primer set was used. TCRdb used MiXCR to reprocess the multiplex PCR reads, holding one entry per CDR3 protein. The data show 400,000 or so distinct CDR3 sequences, 15% seen once. The genes are TRBV2 and TRBJ2-3; D is possibly TRBD1 (5 bases). The material sequenced was blood. The receptor was derived from an older woman with Graves' ophthalmopathy. CDR3 loop: CASREGAATDTQCF. The CDR3 DNA sequence: TGTGCCAGCAGGGAAGGGGCAGCCACAGATACGCAGTGTTTT.